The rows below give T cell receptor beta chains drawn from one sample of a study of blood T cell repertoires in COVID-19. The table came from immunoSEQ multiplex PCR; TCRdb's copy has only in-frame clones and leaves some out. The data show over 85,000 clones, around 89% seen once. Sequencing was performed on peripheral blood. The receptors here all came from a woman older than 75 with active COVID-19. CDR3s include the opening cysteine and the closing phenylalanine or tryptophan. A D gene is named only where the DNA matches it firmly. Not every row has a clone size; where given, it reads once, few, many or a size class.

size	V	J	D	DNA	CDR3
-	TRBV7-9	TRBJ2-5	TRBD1	TGTGCCAGCAGCTCAACGATGACAGACAGGGGGCCCCAAGAGACCCAGTACTTC	CASSSTMTDRGPQETQYF
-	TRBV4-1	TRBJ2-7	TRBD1	TGCGCCAGCAGCCAAGAGGACAGGGCCTACGAGCAGTACTTC	CASSQEDRAYEQYF
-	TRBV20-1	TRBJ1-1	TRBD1	TGCAGTGCTAGTTTCCGACAGGGCAAGGACCTGAACACTGAAGCTTTCTTT	CSASFRQGKDLNTEAFF
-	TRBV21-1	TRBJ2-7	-	TGTGCCAGCAGCTCACCGGGACAGTCCCACGAGCAGTACTTC	CASSSPGQSHEQYF
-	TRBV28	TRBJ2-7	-	TGTGCCAGCAGTCCCGACAGAGACTACGAGCAGTACTTC	CASSPDRDYEQYF
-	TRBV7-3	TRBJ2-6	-	TGTGCCAGGAACGGTAGCTCTGGGGCCAACGTCCTGACTTTC	CARNGSSGANVLTF
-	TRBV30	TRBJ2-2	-	TGTGCCTGGAGCCCGGGGGTGGGCACCGGGGAGCTGTTTTTT	CAWSPGVGTGELFF
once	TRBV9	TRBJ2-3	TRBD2	TGTGCCAGCAGCGCCGACGGGGGGAGCACAGATACGCAGTATTTT	CASSADGGSTDTQYF
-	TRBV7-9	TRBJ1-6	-	TGTGCCAGCAGCTTAGCTAATAATTCACCCCTCCACTTT	CASSLANNSPLHF
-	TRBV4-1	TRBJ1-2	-	TGCGCCAGCAGCCAAGATAGGCGGGATGGCTACACCTTC	CASSQDRRDGYTF
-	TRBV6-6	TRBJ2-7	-	TGTGCCAGTAACAGGGAGAGTAACGAGCAGTACTTC	CASNRESNEQYF
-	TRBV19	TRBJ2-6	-	TGTGCCAGTAGTATTTCCGGTCCCTCTGGGGCCAACGTCCTGACTTTC	CASSISGPSGANVLTF
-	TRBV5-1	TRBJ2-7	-	TGCGCCAGCAGCTTAGGCTCGGGGAACAACGAGCAGTACTTC	CASSLGSGNNEQYF
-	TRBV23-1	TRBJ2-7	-	TGCGCCAGCAGTCAATCATGCACACCCAAAGACGAGCAGTACTTC	CASSQSCTPKDEQYF
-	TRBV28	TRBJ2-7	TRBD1	TGTGCCAGCAGCGAAGTTTTGGATACCACCGGGACAGGGGAATACGAGCAGTACTTC	CASSEVLDTTGTGEYEQYF